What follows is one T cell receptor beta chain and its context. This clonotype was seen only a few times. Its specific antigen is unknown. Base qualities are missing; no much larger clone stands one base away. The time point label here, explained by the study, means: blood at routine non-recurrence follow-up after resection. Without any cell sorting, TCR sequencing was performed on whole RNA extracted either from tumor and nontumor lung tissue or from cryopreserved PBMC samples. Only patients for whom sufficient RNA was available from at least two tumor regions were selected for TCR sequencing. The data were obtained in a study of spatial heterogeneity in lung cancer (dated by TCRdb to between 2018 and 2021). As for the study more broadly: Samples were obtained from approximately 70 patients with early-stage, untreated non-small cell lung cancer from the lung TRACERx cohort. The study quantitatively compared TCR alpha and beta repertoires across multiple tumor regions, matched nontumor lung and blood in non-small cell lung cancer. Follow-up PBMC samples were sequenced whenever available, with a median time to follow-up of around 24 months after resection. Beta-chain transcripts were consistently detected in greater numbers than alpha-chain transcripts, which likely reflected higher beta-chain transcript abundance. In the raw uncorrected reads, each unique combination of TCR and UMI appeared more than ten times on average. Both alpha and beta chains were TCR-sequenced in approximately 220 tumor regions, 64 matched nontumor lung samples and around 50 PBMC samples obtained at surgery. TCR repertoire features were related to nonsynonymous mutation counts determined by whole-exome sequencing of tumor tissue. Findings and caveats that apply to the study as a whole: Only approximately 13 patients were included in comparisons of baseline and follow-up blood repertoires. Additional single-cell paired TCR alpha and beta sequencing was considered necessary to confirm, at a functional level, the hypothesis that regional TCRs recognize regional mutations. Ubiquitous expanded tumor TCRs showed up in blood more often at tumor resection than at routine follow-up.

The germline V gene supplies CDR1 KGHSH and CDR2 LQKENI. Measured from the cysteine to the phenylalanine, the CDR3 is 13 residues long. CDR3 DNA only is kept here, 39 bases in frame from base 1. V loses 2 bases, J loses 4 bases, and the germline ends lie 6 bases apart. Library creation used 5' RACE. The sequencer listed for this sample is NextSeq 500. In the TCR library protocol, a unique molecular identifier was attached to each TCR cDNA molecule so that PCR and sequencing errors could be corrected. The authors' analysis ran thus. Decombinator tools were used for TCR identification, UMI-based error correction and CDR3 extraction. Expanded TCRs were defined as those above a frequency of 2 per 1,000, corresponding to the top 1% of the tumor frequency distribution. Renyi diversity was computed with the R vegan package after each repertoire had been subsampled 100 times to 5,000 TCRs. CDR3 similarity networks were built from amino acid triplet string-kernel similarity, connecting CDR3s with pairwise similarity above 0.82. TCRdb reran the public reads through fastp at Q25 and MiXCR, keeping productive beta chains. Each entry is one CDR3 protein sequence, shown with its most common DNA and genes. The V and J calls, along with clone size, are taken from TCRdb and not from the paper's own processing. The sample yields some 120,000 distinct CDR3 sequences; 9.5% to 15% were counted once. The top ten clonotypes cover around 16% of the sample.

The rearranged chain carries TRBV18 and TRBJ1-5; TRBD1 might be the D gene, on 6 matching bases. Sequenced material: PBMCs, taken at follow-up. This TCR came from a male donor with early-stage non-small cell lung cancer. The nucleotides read TGTGCCAGCTCACCAGACAGGAATCAGCCCCAGCATTTT. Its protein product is CASSPDRNQPQHF.